This T cell receptor (beta chain) was profiled in a study of T-cell reconstitution after alpha-beta-depleted transplantation in children. Study-level findings and limits: There were some patients whose high TCRbeta diversity at day 60 came from surviving recipient T cells and thymic progenitors. Several hundred rapidly expanded clones from non-depleted graft cells reportedly supplied alpha-beta T cells about two months post-transplant. Counts and diversity of T cells one year after transplant came mostly from newly produced T cells.

This clonotype was picked up a small number of times. Its antigen is unknown. The CDR3 is made up of 16 amino acids. Germline lookup yields CDR1 DFQATT and CDR2 SNEGSKA (reference sequence). The J segment lost 2 bases and the V segment lost 1 base, leaving 5 bases of the junction unmatched. Unique molecular identifiers were incorporated into the prepared TCRbeta library. TCRdb re-called the PCR reads with MiXCR, one entry per CDR3 protein. The repertoire has about 300,000 distinct CDR3 sequences, 10% of them found once; the top ten carry about 8%. The V gene is TRBV20-1, the J gene TRBJ2-5; 12 bases fit TRBD2. The sample in question was PBMCs, obtained before TCRalphabeta/CD19-depleted stem cell transplant. The source of this sequence is a boy less than two years old with acute myeloid leukemia, due to receive a stem cell transplant. Here the CDR3 DNA reads TGCAGTGCTAGAGTTGGCCTAGCGGGGGGGCAAGAGACCCAGTACTTC. Encoded protein: CSARVGLAGGQETQYF.